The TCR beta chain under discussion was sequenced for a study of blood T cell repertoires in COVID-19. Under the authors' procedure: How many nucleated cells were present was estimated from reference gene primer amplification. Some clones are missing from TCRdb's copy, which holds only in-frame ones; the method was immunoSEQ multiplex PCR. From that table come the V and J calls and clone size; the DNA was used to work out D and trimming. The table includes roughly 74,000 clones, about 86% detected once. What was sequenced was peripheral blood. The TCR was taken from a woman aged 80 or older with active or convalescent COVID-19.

CDR3 bases: TGTGCCAGCAGCCCAGCGGGAGTTGGGCGCAATGAGCAGTTCTTC. Translation: CASSPAGVGRNEQFF. The chain is built from TRBV7-3 and TRBJ2-1, with TRBD2 identical over 8 bases. Germline loops: CDR1 SGHTA, CDR2 FQGTGA. The CDR3 has 15 residues. With 5 bases clipped from V and 6 bases from J, the junction kept 9 bases outside the gene matches.